A single T cell receptor (beta chain) is shown here with its context. Its antigen remains unidentified. These data come from a study of T cell responses to AZD1222 COVID-19 vaccine. Study-wide background: The study pooled second doses at about 4 or about 12 weeks. General study results and limits: Baseline testing showed seropositivity in only a handful of AZD1222 recipients. Reportedly, nearly half the spike-specific TCRs target unmutated variant regions.

TCRdb's copy holds only in-frame clones and misses some; the assay was immunoSEQ multiplex PCR. The repertoire holds fewer than 120,000 clones, with around 92% as singletons. The CDR3 contains 13 residues. From germline, CDR1 is MNHEY and CDR2 SMNVEV (reference sequence). Trimming shortened V by 5 bases and J by 3 bases, and 11 bases separated the two germline ends. The source was peripheral blood, collected on day 0 of AZD1222 vaccination. The TCR comes from an adult in good health. The chain has TRBV27 and TRBJ2-7; the D gene is possibly TRBD1 (6 bases). The CDR3 DNA reads TGTGCCAGCAGTCTACTAGGGGGCTACGAGCAGTACTTC. This gives the protein CASSLLGGYEQYF.